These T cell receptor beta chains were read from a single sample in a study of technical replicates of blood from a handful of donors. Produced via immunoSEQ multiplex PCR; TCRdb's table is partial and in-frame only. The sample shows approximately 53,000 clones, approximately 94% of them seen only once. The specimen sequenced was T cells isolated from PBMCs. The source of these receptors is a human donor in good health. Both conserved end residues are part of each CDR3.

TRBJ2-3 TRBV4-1 CASSRQTGISTDTQYF
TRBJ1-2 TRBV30 CAWTSGETYGYTF
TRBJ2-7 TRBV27 CASRSFSSYEQYF
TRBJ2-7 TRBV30 CAFIGLAGVQYF
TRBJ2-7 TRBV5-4 CASSWTSGRMHEQYF
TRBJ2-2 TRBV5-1 CATSSGNNTGELFF
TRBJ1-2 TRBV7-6 CASSFKATDLLNYGYTF
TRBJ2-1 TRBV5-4 CASKQGVSFNEQFF
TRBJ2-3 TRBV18 CASSPGRSTDTQYF
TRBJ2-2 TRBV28 CASRPEGQPYTGELFF
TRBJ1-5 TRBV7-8 CASSLDSPNQPQHF
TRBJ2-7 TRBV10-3 CAISSYEQYF
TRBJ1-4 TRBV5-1 CASSLAVSNEKLFF
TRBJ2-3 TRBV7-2 CASSKQSGTSGTSTDTQYF
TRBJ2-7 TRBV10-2 CASTSGISSYEQYF
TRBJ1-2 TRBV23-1 CASSLLGSGYTF
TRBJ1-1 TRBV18 CASSPTTVNTEAFF
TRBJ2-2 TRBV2 CASSEFTANTGELFF
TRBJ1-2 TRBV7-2 CASSEWTGGNYGYTF
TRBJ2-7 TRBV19 CASREGPDYEQYF
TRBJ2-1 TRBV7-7 CASSFELAGENEQFF
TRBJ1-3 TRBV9 CASSVGGGGRYSGNTIYF
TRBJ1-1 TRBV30 CAWSEIKSTEAFF
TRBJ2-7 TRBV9 CASSVASGDTYEQYF
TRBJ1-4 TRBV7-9 CASSYRVASTNEKLFF
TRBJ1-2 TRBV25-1 CASREKGEGDGYTF